A single sample is the source of the 10 T cell receptor beta chains below, sequenced in a study of CD8 T cells in Susac syndrome. RNA amounts of 0.5 to 1 ug underwent reverse transcription with random hexamers. TCRdb reprocessed the immunoSEQ multiplex PCR reads via MiXCR and lists one record per CDR3 protein. The table has about 210,000 distinct CDR3 sequences, approximately 95% seen once; the top ten hold less than 0.095%. Specimen: CD4+ T cells from PBMCs. The receptors come from a human donor with multiple sclerosis.

This rearrangement joins TRBV2 to TRBJ2-7; 8 bases fit TRBD1. With 7 bases clipped from V and 3 bases from J, the junction kept 5 bases outside the gene matches. The CDR3 length is 13 residues. The germline gives CDR1 SNHLY, CDR2 FYNNEI. The DNA for the CDR3 is TGTGCCAGCAAAGAGGACAGGGTCTACGAGCAGTACTTC. Translated: CASKEDRVYEQYF.

This chain uses TRBV18 with TRBJ2-7, with D possibly TRBD2 on 8 matching bases. The V end was cut by 4 bases, the J end by 3 bases, with 13 bases between. The germline V gene has CDR1 KGHSH and CDR2 LQKENI. The CDR3 covers 14 residues. CDR3 DNA: TGTGCCAGCTCACTAGCGGGACAGAACTACGAGCAGTACTTC. This codes for CASSLAGQNYEQYF.

This clonotype appeared once. This rearrangement joins TRBV28 to TRBJ1-5, with no clear D. V was trimmed by 5 bases and J by 3 bases, leaving 2 bases between them. This CDR3 spans 11 amino acids. Germline V gives CDR1 MDHEN, CDR2 SYDVKM. CDR3: CASSTNQPQHF. CDR3 sequence (DNA): TGTGCCAGCAGTACCAATCAGCCCCAGCATTTT.

The rearrangement uses TRBV30 and TRBJ2-2, with D hard to call. The CDR3 extends over 14 amino acids. The V end was cut by 1 base, the J end by 6 bases, with 12 bases between. Germline assignment: CDR1 GTSNPN and CDR2 SVGIG (reference sequence). The CDR3 DNA is TGTGCCTGGAGTGATTTTCCATTTCCCGGGGAGCTGTTTTTT. Its protein is CAWSDFPFPGELFF.

The chain recombines TRBV3-1 with TRBJ2-7, with 8 bases fitting TRBD1. CDR1 is LGHDT and CDR2 is YNNKEL in the germline V gene (reference sequence). V trimming: 5 bases; J trimming: 2 bases; junction bases outside the gene matches: 2. The CDR3 has 13 residues. The CDR3 is CASSWGQAYEQYF. In DNA form, the CDR3 reads TGTGCCAGCAGCTGGGGACAGGCCTACGAGCAGTACTTC.

The chain combines TRBV27 with TRBJ2-3, with D perhaps matching TRBD2 (6 bases). V lost 3 bases, J lost 1 base, and 11 bases lay in between. Germline V gene sequence: CDR1 MNHEY, CDR2 SMNVEV (reference sequence). The CDR3 loop spans 15 amino acids. The CDR3: CASSFRGVGTDTQYF. The CDR3 DNA follows: TGTGCCAGCAGTTTTCGCGGGGTGGGCACAGATACGCAGTATTTT.

The rearrangement joins TRBV7-9 to TRBJ1-1; tentative D call: TRBD1 (6 bases). The CDR3 consists of 12 residues. Germline CDR1 is SEHNR and CDR2 is FQNEAQ (reference sequence). V lost 4 bases and J lost 7, with 10 bases in between. DNA of the CDR3: TGTGCCAGCAGCTGGGGGGCCTATGAAGCTTTCTTT. Its translation is CASSWGAYEAFF.

This clonotype was seen once. This chain connects TRBV30 to TRBJ2-7; 9 nucleotides align to TRBD2. Germline trimming cut 6 bases from V and 4 bases from J; bases unmatched to any gene: 7. CDR3 size: 13 residues. Germline V CDR1 and CDR2: GTSNPN, SVGIG (reference sequence). The chain's CDR3 is CACRSGRPYEQYF. The CDR3 DNA reads as TGTGCCTGCAGAAGCGGGAGGCCTTACGAGCAGTACTTC.

The chain employs TRBV5-4 and TRBJ1-2; no clear D. The CDR3 extends over 12 amino acids. The germline V gene has CDR1 SGHNT and CDR2 YYREEE (reference sequence). V lost 0 bases and J 8 bases, leaving 8 bases between the germline ends. The CDR3: CASSLARTGYTF. CDR3 coding DNA: TGTGCCAGCAGCTTGGCCCGGACCGGCTACACCTTC.

This chain uses TRBV29-1 with TRBJ2-7; no definite D call. V lost 0 bases to trimming and J lost 0 bases, with 9 bases between them. CDR1 and CDR2 from the germline V gene are SQVTM and ANQGSEA. The length of the CDR3 is 14 residues. As DNA, the CDR3 is TGCAGCGTTGAAGATCGGCAGCACTCCTACGAGCAGTACTTC. Amino acids: CSVEDRQHSYEQYF.